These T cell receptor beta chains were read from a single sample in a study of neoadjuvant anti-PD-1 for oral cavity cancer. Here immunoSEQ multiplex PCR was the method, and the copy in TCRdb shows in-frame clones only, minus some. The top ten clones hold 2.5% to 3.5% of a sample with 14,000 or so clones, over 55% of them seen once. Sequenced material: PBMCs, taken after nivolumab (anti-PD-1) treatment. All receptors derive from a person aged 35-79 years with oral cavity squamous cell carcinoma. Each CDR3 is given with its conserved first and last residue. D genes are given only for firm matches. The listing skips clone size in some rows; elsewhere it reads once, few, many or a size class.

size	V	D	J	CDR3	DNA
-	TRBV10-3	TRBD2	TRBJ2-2	CAISDGPPGGSGELFF	TGTGCCATCAGTGATGGGCCCCCGGGGGGAAGCGGGGAGCTGTTTTTT
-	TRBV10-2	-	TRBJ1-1	CASSQSAQNTEAFF	TGCGCCAGCAGCCAGTCGGCCCAAAACACTGAAGCTTTCTTT
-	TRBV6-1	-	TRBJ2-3	CASSVSLEGTDTQYF	TGTGCCAGCAGTGTGTCGTTGGAGGGCACAGATACGCAGTATTTT
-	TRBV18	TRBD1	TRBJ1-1	CASSPQTTGDTEAFF	TGTGCCAGCTCACCACAGACGACAGGGGACACTGAAGCTTTCTTT
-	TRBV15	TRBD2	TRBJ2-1	CATSRDSGRYNEQFF	TGTGCCACCAGCAGAGACAGCGGGAGATACAATGAGCAGTTCTTC
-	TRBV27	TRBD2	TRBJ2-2	CATGTSGGANTGELFF	TGTGCCACCGGGACTAGCGGGGGCGCGAACACCGGGGAGCTGTTTTTT
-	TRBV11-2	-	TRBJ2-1	CASSLESVFDEQFF	TGTGCCAGCAGCTTAGAATCAGTTTTCGATGAGCAGTTCTTC
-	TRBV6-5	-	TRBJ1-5	CASSYGEGIQPQHF	TGTGCCAGCAGTTACGGGGAGGGCATCCAGCCCCAGCATTTT
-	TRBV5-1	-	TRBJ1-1	CASTSGGREGPEAFF	TGCGCCAGCACTTCCGGAGGAAGGGAGGGCCCTGAAGCTTTCTTT
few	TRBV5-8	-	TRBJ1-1	CASSFQGGTEAFF	TGTGCCAGCAGCTTTCAGGGCGGGACTGAAGCTTTCTTT
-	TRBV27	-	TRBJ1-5	CASSLGSGNQPQHF	TGTGCCAGCAGTTTAGGATCGGGCAATCAGCCCCAGCATTTT
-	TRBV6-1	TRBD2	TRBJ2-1	CASSRGLASYNEQFF	TGTGCCAGCAGTAGGGGACTAGCGTCCTACAATGAGCAGTTCTTC
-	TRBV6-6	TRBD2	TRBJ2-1	CASRLGGGSRNNEQFF	TGTGCCAGCAGACTGGGGGGAGGGAGCAGGAACAATGAGCAGTTCTTC